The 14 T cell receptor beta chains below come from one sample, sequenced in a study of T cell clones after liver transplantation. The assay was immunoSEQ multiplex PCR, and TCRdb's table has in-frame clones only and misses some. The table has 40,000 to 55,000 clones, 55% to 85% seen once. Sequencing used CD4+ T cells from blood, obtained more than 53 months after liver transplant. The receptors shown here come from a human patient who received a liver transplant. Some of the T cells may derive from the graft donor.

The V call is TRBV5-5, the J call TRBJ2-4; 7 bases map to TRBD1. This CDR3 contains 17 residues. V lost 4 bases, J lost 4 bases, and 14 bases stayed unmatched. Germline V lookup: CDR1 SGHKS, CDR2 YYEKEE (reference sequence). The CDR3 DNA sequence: TGTGCCAGCAGCCCTGGAGGTTCACAGGGGCCTAAAAACATTCAGTACTTC. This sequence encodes CASSPGGSQGPKNIQYF.

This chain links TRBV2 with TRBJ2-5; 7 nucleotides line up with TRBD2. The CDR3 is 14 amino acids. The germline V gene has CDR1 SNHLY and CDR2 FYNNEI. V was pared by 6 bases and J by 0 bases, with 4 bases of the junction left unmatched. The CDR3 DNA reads TGTGCCAGCAGCTCGCGGGGGTACCAAGAGACCCAGTACTTC. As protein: CASSSRGYQETQYF.

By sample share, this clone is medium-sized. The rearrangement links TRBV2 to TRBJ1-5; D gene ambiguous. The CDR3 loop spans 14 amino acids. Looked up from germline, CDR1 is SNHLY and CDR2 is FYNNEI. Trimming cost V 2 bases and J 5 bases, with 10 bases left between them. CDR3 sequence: CASSEHAGDQPQHF. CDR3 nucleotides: TGTGCCAGCAGTGAACACGCCGGGGATCAGCCCCAGCATTTT.

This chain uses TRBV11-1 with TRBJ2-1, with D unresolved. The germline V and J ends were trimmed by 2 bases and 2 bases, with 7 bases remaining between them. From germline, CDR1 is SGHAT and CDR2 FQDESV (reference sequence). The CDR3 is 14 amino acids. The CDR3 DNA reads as TGTGCCAGCAGCTTAAACACCGCCTACAATGAGCAGTTCTTC. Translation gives CASSLNTAYNEQFF.

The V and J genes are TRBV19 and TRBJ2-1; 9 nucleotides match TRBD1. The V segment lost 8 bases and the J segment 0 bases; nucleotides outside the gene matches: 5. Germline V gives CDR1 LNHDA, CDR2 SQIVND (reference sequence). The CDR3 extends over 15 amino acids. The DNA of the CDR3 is TGTGCCAGTGGGGGACAGGGCCGCTCCTACAATGAGCAGTTCTTC. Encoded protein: CASGGQGRSYNEQFF.

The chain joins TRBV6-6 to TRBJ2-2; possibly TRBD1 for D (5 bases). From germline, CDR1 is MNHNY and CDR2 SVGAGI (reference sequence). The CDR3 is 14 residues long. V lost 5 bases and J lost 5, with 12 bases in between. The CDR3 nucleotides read TGTGCCAGCAGTGGCGCAGGGAATACCGGGGAGCTGTTTTTT. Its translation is CASSGAGNTGELFF.

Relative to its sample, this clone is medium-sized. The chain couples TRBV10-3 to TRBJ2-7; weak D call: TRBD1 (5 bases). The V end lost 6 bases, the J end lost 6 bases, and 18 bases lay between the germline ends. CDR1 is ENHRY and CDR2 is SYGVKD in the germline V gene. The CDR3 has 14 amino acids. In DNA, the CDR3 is TGTGCCATCAGCGCGATTGGGCTTCAGGGCGAGCAGTACTTC. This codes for CAISAIGLQGEQYF.

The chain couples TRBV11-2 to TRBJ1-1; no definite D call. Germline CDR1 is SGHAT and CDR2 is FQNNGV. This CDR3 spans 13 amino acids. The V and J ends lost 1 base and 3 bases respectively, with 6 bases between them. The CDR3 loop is CASSLAAYTEAFF. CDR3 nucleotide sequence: TGTGCCAGCAGCTTAGCGGCTTACACTGAAGCTTTCTTT.

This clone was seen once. The CDR3: CASSPDGQRNSPLHF. CDR3 DNA sequence: TGTGCCAGCAGTCCGGACGGACAGAGAAATTCACCCCTCCACTTT. V and J are TRBV6-5 and TRBJ1-6, with D possibly matching TRBD1 (6 bases). V was clipped by 5 bases and J by 7 bases, with 15 bases between them. Germline V CDR1 and CDR2: MNHEY, SVGAGI. The CDR3 runs to 15 residues.

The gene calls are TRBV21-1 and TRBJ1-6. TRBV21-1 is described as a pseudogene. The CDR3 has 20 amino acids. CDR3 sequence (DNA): TGTGCCAGCAGCATCAGGTGTCAGGATACTACCTCATGCCATAATTCACCCCTCCACTTT. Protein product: CASSIRCQDTTSCHNSPLHF.

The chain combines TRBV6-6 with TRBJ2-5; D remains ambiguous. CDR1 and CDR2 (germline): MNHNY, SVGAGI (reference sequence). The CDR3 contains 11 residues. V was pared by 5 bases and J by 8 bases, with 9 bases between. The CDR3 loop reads CASSGGSTQYF. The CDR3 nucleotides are TGTGCCAGCAGTGGCGGATCCACCCAGTACTTC.

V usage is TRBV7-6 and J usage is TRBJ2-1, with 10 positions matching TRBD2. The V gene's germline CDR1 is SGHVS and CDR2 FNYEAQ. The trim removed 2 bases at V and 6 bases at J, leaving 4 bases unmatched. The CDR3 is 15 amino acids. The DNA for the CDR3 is TGTGCCAGCAGCTTAAGTAGCGGGGGGCTCAATGAGCAGTTCTTC. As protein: CASSLSSGGLNEQFF.

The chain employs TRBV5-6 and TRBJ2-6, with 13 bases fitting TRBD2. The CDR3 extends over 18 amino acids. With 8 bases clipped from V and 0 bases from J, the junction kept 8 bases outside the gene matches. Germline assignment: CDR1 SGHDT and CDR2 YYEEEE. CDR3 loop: CASRTSGGLSSGANVLTF. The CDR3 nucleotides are TGTGCCAGTAGGACTAGCGGGGGTCTTAGCTCTGGGGCCAACGTCCTGACTTTC.

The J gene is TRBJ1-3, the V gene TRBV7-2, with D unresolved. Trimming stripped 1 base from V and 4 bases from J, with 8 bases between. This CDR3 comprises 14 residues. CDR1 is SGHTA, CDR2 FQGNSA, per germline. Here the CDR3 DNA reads TGTGCCAGCAGCTTAGACAGCCGGGGAAACACCATATATTTT. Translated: CASSLDSRGNTIYF.